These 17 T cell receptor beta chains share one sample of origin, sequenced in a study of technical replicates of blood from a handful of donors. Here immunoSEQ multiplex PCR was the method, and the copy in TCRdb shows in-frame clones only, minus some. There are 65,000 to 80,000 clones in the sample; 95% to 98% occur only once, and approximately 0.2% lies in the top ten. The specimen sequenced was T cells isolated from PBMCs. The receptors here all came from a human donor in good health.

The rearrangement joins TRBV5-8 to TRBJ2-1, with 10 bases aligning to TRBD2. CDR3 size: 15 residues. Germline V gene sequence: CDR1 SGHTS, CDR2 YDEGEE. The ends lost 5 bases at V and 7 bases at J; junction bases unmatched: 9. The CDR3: CASSPGTSESNEQFF. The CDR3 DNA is TGTGCCAGCAGTCCCGGGACTAGCGAGAGTAATGAGCAGTTCTTC.

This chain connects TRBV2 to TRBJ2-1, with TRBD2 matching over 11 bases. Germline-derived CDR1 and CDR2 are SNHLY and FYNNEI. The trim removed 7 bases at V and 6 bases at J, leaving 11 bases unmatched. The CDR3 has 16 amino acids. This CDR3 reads CASKPSLAGGGNEQFF. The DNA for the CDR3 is TGTGCCAGCAAACCATCCCTAGCGGGAGGCGGCAATGAGCAGTTCTTC.

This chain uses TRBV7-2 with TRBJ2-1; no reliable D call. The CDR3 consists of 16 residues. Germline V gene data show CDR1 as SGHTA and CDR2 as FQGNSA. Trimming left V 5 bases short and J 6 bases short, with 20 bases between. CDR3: CASSPSERRSSNEQFF. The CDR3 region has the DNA TGTGCCAGCAGCCCGTCCGAAAGGCGGAGCTCCAATGAGCAGTTCTTC. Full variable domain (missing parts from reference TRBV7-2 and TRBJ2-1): GAGVSQSPSNKVTEKGKDVELRCDPISGHTALYWYRQSLGQGLEFLIYFQGNSAPDKSGLPSDRFSAERTGGSVSTLTIQRTQQEDSAVYLCASSPSERRSSNEQFFGPGTRLTVL.

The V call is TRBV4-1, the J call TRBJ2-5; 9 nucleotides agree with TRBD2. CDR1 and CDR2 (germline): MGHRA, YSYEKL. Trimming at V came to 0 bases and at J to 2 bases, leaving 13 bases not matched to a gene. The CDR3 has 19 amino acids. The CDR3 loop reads CASSQDTVSGRRGQETQYF. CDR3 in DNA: TGCGCCAGCAGCCAAGATACTGTTAGCGGGAGAAGGGGGCAAGAGACCCAGTACTTC.

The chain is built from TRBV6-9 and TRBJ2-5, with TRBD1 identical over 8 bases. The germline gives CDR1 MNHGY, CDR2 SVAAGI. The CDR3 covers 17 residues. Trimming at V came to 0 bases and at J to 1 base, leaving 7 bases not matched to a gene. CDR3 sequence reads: CASSYSRQGHGQETQYF. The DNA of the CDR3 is TGTGCCAGCAGTTATTCGAGACAGGGGCATGGCCAAGAGACCCAGTACTTC.

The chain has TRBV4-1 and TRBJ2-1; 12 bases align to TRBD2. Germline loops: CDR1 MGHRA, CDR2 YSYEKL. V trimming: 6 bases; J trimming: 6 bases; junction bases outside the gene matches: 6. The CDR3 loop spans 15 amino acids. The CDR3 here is CASRWTSGTGNEQFF. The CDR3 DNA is TGCGCCAGCAGGTGGACTAGCGGGACGGGCAATGAGCAGTTCTTC.

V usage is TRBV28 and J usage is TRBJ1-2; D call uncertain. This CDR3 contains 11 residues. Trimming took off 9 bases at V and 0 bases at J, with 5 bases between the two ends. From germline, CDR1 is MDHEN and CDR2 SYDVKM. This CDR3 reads CASIANYGYTF. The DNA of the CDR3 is TGTGCCAGTATAGCTAACTATGGCTACACCTTC.

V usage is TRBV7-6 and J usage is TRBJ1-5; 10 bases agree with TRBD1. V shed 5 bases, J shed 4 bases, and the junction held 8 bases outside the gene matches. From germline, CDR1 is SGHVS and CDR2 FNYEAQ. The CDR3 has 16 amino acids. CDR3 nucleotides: TGTGCCAGCAGCCCCTCTCGACAGGGGGCTAATCAGCCCCAGCATTTT. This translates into CASSPSRQGANQPQHF.

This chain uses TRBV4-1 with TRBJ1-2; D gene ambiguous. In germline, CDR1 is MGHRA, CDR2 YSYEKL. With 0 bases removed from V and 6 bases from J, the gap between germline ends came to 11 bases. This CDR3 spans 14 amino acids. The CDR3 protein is CASSQDNTRDGYTF. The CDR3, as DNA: TGCGCCAGCAGCCAAGATAATACCCGAGATGGCTACACCTTC.

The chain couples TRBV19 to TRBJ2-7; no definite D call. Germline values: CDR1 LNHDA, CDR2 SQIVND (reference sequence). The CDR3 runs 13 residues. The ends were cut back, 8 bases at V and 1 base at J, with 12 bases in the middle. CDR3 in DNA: TGTGCCAGTCGAGAATCGGGTTCCTACGAGCAGTACTTC. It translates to CASRESGSYEQYF. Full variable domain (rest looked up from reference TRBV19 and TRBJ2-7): DGGITQSPKYLFRKEGQNVTLSCEQNLNHDAMYWYRQDPGQGLRLIYYSQIVNDFQKGDIAEGYSVSREKKESFPLTVTSAQKNPTAFYLCASRESGSYEQYFGPGTRLTVT.

CDR3: CASRYLGSGGDEQYF. The CDR3 DNA reads as TGTGCCAGCAGGTACCTCGGGTCGGGGGGCGACGAGCAGTACTTC. This chain joins TRBV27 and TRBJ2-7; D possibly corresponds to TRBD2 (7 bases). CDR1 and CDR2 (germline): MNHEY, SMNVEV (reference sequence). V was trimmed by 6 bases and J by 5 bases, leaving 20 bases between them. This CDR3 region has 15 residues.

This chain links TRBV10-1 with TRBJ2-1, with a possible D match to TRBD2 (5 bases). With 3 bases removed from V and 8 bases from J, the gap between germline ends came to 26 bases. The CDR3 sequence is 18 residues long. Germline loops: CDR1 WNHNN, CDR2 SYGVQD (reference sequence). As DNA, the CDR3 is TGCGCCAGCAGTGAAAGTGGCTTCGGACTTCCCTACGGGGATGAGCAGTTCTTC. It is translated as CASSESGFGLPYGDEQFF.

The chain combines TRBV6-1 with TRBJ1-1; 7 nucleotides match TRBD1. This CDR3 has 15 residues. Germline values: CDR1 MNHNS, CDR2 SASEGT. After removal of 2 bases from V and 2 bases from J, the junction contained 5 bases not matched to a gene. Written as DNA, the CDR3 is TGTGCCAGCAGTGAACTGGGACAGCCAAACACTGAAGCTTTCTTT. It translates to CASSELGQPNTEAFF.

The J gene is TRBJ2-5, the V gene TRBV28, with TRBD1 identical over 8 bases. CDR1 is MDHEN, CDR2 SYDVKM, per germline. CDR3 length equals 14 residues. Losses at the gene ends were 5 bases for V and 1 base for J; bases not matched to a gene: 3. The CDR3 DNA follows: TGTGCCAGCAGTCCAACAGGGGGCCAAGAGACCCAGTACTTC. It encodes CASSPTGGQETQYF.

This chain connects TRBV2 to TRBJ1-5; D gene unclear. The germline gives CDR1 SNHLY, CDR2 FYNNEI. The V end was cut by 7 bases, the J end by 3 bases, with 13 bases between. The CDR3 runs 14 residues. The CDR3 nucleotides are TGTGCCAGCACCGAAGACGGGTTCAATCAGCCCCAGCATTTT. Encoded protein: CASTEDGFNQPQHF.

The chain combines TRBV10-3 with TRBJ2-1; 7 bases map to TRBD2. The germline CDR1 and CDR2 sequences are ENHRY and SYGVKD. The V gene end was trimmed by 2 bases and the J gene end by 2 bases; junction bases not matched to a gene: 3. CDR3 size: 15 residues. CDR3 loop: CAISEGTSAYNEQFF. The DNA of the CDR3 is TGTGCCATCAGTGAGGGTACTAGCGCCTACAATGAGCAGTTCTTC.

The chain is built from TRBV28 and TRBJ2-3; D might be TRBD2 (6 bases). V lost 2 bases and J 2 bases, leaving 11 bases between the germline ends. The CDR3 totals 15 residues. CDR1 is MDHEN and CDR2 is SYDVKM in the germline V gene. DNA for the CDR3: TGTGCCAGCAGTTTAACGGGAGCGTACACAGATACGCAGTATTTT. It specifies CASSLTGAYTDTQYF.